This is a list of T cell receptor beta chains from one sample in a study of a mutant IDH1 vaccine in newly diagnosed glioma. The antigens these receptors bind are not known. The repertoire was sequenced with immunoSEQ multiplex PCR; TCRdb's copy has only in-frame clones and lacks some. The table records approximately 60,000 clones, 85% of them present only once. This material consisted of PBMCs, taken from a glioma patient whose treatment included an IDH1 peptide vaccine. These receptors originate from a man younger than 40 with glioma. Both conserved end residues are part of each CDR3. A D gene is named only where the DNA matches it firmly. Clone sizes are given selectively: once, few, many, or a class where the clone is expanded.

j_call | clone_size | d_call | v_call | cdr3_aa | cdr3_nt
TRBJ2-5 | - | TRBD2 | TRBV5-1 | CASSLAGGQETQYF | TGCGCCAGCAGCTTGGCGGGGGGGCAAGAGACCCAGTACTTC
TRBJ2-7 | - | TRBD1 | TRBV29-1 | CSVEEGETGSTYEQYF | TGCAGCGTTGAAGAGGGGGAGACAGGGAGTACCTACGAGCAGTACTTC
TRBJ2-7 | - | - | TRBV7-9 | CASSPPVGHSYEQYF | TGTGCCAGCAGCCCCCCAGTGGGGCATTCCTACGAGCAGTACTTC
TRBJ2-3 | once | - | TRBV27 | CASSFSPSGGAEDTQYF | TGTGCCAGCAGTTTTTCTCCCTCAGGGGGGGCGGAAGATACGCAGTATTTT
TRBJ2-5 | - | TRBD2 | TRBV2 | CASRPLTGLAGASVQETQYF | TGTGCCAGCAGGCCACTAACCGGACTAGCGGGGGCCTCCGTCCAAGAGACCCAGTACTTC
TRBJ1-5 | - | - | TRBV4-1 | CASSQGIAMIKGPDQPQHF | TGCGCCAGCAGCCAAGGTATTGCGATGATTAAAGGGCCTGATCAGCCCCAGCATTTT
TRBJ2-7 | - | - | TRBV5-1 | CASSLEALSGAYEQYF | TGCGCCAGCAGCTTGGAAGCTCTATCTGGAGCCTACGAGCAGTACTTC
TRBJ2-6 | - | - | TRBV18 | CASSPPGAAGANVLTF | TGTGCCAGCTCACCACCAGGGGCAGCTGGGGCCAACGTCCTGACTTTC
TRBJ1-1 | - | - | TRBV4-2 | CASKSAEGTNTEAFF | TGTGCCAGCAAAAGCGCGGAGGGAACGAACACTGAAGCTTTCTTT
TRBJ2-7 | - | - | TRBV13 | CASSFQGPYEQYF | TGTGCCAGCAGCTTTCAGGGACCCTACGAGCAGTACTTC
TRBJ2-6 | - | - | TRBV6-1 | CASSEGYSSGANVLTF | TGTGCCAGCAGTGAAGGGTATTCCTCTGGGGCCAACGTCCTGACTTTC
TRBJ1-6 | - | TRBD1 | TRBV11-1 | CASSLHPGQTNSPLHF | TGTGCCAGCAGCTTGCACCCGGGACAGACTAATTCACCCCTCCACTTT
TRBJ1-6 | - | - | TRBV5-4 | CASSFTQGGISPLHF | TGTGCCAGCAGCTTTACCCAGGGTGGAATTTCACCCCTCCACTTT
TRBJ1-6 | - | - | TRBV7-9 | CASSPSTLSNSPLHF | TGTGCCAGCAGCCCGTCGACATTGAGTAATTCACCCCTCCACTTT
TRBJ1-4 | few | - | TRBV11-2 | CASSLDTLGLRGLFF | TGTGCCAGCAGCTTAGATACGTTGGGCTTAAGGGGGCTGTTTTTT
TRBJ2-7 | - | TRBD1 | TRBV6-1 | CASSDRDRDTDEQYF | TGTGCCAGCAGTGACCGGGACAGGGATACTGACGAGCAGTACTTC
TRBJ2-7 | - | - | TRBV5-5 | CASSRNPGTHEQYF | TGTGCCAGCAGCCGCAACCCGGGGACCCACGAGCAGTACTTC
TRBJ1-4 | few | - | TRBV4-1 | CASSPQGMGNEKLFF | TGCGCCAGCAGCCCCCAGGGGATGGGTAATGAAAAACTGTTTTTT
TRBJ1-1 | - | TRBD1 | TRBV11-2 | CASSSITGVNTEAFF | TGTGCCAGCAGCTCCATAACAGGGGTGAACACTGAAGCTTTCTTT
TRBJ1-4 | - | TRBD1 | TRBV6-6 | CASSYRGQSEKLFF | TGTGCCAGCAGTTACAGGGGGCAAAGTGAAAAACTGTTTTTT
TRBJ2-7 | - | - | TRBV5-1 | CASSSGIDSQTSYEQYF | TGCGCCAGCAGCTCTGGAATAGACAGCCAGACATCCTACGAGCAGTACTTC
TRBJ2-3 | - | - | TRBV7-2 | CASSAFTDTQYF | TGTGCCAGCAGCGCCTTTACAGATACGCAGTATTTT
TRBJ1-2 | - | - | TRBV28 | CASLSVYGYTF | TGTGCCAGCTTATCAGTCTATGGCTACACCTTC
TRBJ2-5 | - | - | TRBV18 | CASSPGQGETQYF | TGTGCCAGCTCACCGGGTCAGGGAGAGACCCAGTACTTC
TRBJ1-2 | - | - | TRBV9 | CASSVEGSLPNYGYTF | TGTGCCAGCAGCGTAGAGGGCAGCCTCCCTAACTATGGCTACACCTTC
TRBJ1-3 | - | - | TRBV11-2 | CASSWGTFGNTIYF | TGTGCCAGCAGCTGGGGGACTTTTGGAAACACCATATATTTT